These T cell receptor beta chains were read from a single sample in a study of human T cells and chemical hapten exposure. From the 5' RACE reads, TCRdb called clonotypes with MiXCR, one entry per CDR3 protein. Found here are about 140,000 distinct CDR3 sequences, roughly 4% of them singletons; the top ten hold over 1.2%. These receptors were taken from a female donor in good health. Both conserved end residues are part of each CDR3. A D gene is named only where the DNA matches it firmly. The size field is filled for only some rows; it gives once, few, many or a size class.

v_call: TRBV3-1
d_call: TRBD1
cdr3_length: 16
j_call: TRBJ1-4
clone_size: many
cdr3_nt: TGTGCCAGCAGCCAAGAAGGACAGGCAACTAATGAAAAACTGTTTTTT
cdr3_aa: CASSQEGQATNEKLFF

v_call: TRBV12-3/TRBV12-4
d_call: .
cdr3_length: 15
j_call: TRBJ1-2
clone_size: many
cdr3_nt: TGTGCCAGCTCCGCATCTTTCCGGGGCAACTATGGCTACACCTTC
cdr3_aa: CASSASFRGNYGYTF

v_call: TRBV14
d_call: .
cdr3_length: 13
j_call: TRBJ2-5
clone_size: .
cdr3_nt: TGTGCCAGCAGCCACCCAGCCCAAGAGACCCAGTACTTC
cdr3_aa: CASSHPAQETQYF

v_call: TRBV9
d_call: .
cdr3_length: 14
j_call: TRBJ1-2
clone_size: many
cdr3_nt: TGTGCCAGTAGTCTCAGGGGAGTTAACTATGGCTACACCTTC
cdr3_aa: CASSLRGVNYGYTF

v_call: TRBV24-1
d_call: .
cdr3_length: 13
j_call: TRBJ1-1
clone_size: many
cdr3_nt: TGTGCCACCAGTTCAGGCCCGTACACTGAAGCTTTCTTT
cdr3_aa: CATSSGPYTEAFF

v_call: TRBV5-4
d_call: TRBD2
cdr3_length: 14
j_call: TRBJ2-7
clone_size: many
cdr3_nt: TGTGCCAGCAGCTTAAACGCGGGGGGCGCCGAGCAGTACTTC
cdr3_aa: CASSLNAGGAEQYF

v_call: TRBV5-1
d_call: TRBD1
cdr3_length: 15
j_call: TRBJ2-1
clone_size: many
cdr3_nt: TGCGCCAGCAGCACCGGGACAGGGTTTTTTAATGAGCAGTTCTTC
cdr3_aa: CASSTGTGFFNEQFF

v_call: TRBV9
d_call: TRBD1
cdr3_length: 18
j_call: TRBJ2-2
clone_size: many
cdr3_nt: TGTGCCAGCAGCGTAGCTAGGCAGGACAGGGGAGACACCGGGGAGCTGTTTTTT
cdr3_aa: CASSVARQDRGDTGELFF

v_call: TRBV5-1
d_call: .
cdr3_length: 13
j_call: TRBJ1-1
clone_size: many
cdr3_nt: TGCGCCAGCAGGGTGAGTTCGGGTGCTGAAGCTTTCTTT
cdr3_aa: CASRVSSGAEAFF

v_call: TRBV7-9
d_call: .
cdr3_length: 13
j_call: TRBJ2-7
clone_size: .
cdr3_nt: TGTGCCAGCAGCTCACATAGTCCCTACGAGCAGTACTTC
cdr3_aa: CASSSHSPYEQYF

v_call: TRBV3-1
d_call: .
cdr3_length: 11
j_call: TRBJ2-5
clone_size: many
cdr3_nt: TGTGCCAGCAGCCAAGAAGAGACCCAGTACTTC
cdr3_aa: CASSQEETQYF

v_call: TRBV20-1
d_call: .
cdr3_length: 14
j_call: TRBJ2-2
clone_size: .
cdr3_nt: TGCAGTGCTGAAACAGGGCGTAGGGCCGGGGAGCTGTTTTTT
cdr3_aa: CSAETGRRAGELFF

v_call: TRBV7-9
d_call: .
cdr3_length: 14
j_call: TRBJ1-2
clone_size: few
cdr3_nt: TGTGCCAGCAGCTTAGCAACGGAGGAAACGGGCTACACCTTC
cdr3_aa: CASSLATEETGYTF

v_call: TRBV28
d_call: TRBD1
cdr3_length: 15
j_call: TRBJ1-1
clone_size: .
cdr3_nt: TGTGCCAGCAGTCGGGGGGACAGGACGAACACTGAAGCTTTCTTT
cdr3_aa: CASSRGDRTNTEAFF

v_call: TRBV28
d_call: .
cdr3_length: 13
j_call: TRBJ2-7
clone_size: many
cdr3_nt: TGTGCCAGCAGTGTGGACAGACCTTACGAGCAGTACTTC
cdr3_aa: CASSVDRPYEQYF

v_call: TRBV3-1
d_call: TRBD1
cdr3_length: 14
j_call: TRBJ1-5
clone_size: many
cdr3_nt: TGTGCCAGCAGCCATACAGGGGGGGATTCGCCCCAGCATTTT
cdr3_aa: CASSHTGGDSPQHF

v_call: TRBV5-5
d_call: .
cdr3_length: 16
j_call: TRBJ1-6
clone_size: many
cdr3_nt: TGTGCCAGCCTCGGGGAGGGTCCGAACTATAATTCACCCCTCCACTTT
cdr3_aa: CASLGEGPNYNSPLHF

v_call: TRBV5-1
d_call: TRBD1
cdr3_length: 15
j_call: TRBJ1-1
clone_size: many
cdr3_nt: TGCGCCAGCAGCTGGGGGACAGTCGTGAACACTGAAGCTTTCTTT
cdr3_aa: CASSWGTVVNTEAFF

v_call: TRBV6-6
d_call: .
cdr3_length: 14
j_call: TRBJ1-1
clone_size: .
cdr3_nt: TGTGCCAGCAGACGGCGTGGGCGGGGCACTGAAGCTTTCTTT
cdr3_aa: CASRRRGRGTEAFF

v_call: TRBV20-1
d_call: .
cdr3_length: 12
j_call: TRBJ2-7
clone_size: many
cdr3_nt: TGCAGTGCTAGAGATACCTTGCTTGGCCAGTACTTC
cdr3_aa: CSARDTLLGQYF

v_call: TRBV28
d_call: .
cdr3_length: 12
j_call: TRBJ2-7
clone_size: many
cdr3_nt: TGTGCCAGCAGCTCCAGCGAGTACGAGCAGTACTTC
cdr3_aa: CASSSSEYEQYF

v_call: TRBV7-6
d_call: .
cdr3_length: 15
j_call: TRBJ2-3
clone_size: many
cdr3_nt: TGTGCCAGCAGCCGAGGCCTCTACAATACAGATACGCAGTATTTT
cdr3_aa: CASSRGLYNTDTQYF

v_call: TRBV5-1
d_call: .
cdr3_length: 13
j_call: TRBJ2-5
clone_size: many
cdr3_nt: TGCGCCAGCAGCCCCTCACCTCAAGAGACCCAGTACTTC
cdr3_aa: CASSPSPQETQYF

v_call: TRBV7-2
d_call: TRBD2
cdr3_length: 18
j_call: TRBJ2-7
clone_size: many
cdr3_nt: TGTGCCAGCAGCCCCGCAGAGTGGACTAGCGGGGAGTCCTACGAGCAGTACTTC
cdr3_aa: CASSPAEWTSGESYEQYF

v_call: TRBV7-2
d_call: .
cdr3_length: 11
j_call: TRBJ2-3
clone_size: many
cdr3_nt: TGTGCCAGCAGCCCGGAAGGGACGCAGTATTTT
cdr3_aa: CASSPEGTQYF

v_call: TRBV5-1
d_call: TRBD2
cdr3_length: 16
j_call: TRBJ2-3
clone_size: many
cdr3_nt: TGCGCCAGCAGCTTGGGTCTCCTAGCGGGCACAGATACGCAGTATTTT
cdr3_aa: CASSLGLLAGTDTQYF

v_call: TRBV9
d_call: TRBD2
cdr3_length: 16
j_call: TRBJ2-3
clone_size: many
cdr3_nt: TGTGCCAGCAGCGTAGAGACTAGCGTGGGCACAGATACGCAGTATTTT
cdr3_aa: CASSVETSVGTDTQYF

v_call: TRBV29-1
d_call: TRBD1
cdr3_length: 14
j_call: TRBJ2-5
clone_size: many
cdr3_nt: TGCAGCGTTCTTGGGACAGGGGGCAGAGAGACCCAGTACTTC
cdr3_aa: CSVLGTGGRETQYF

v_call: TRBV12-3/TRBV12-4
d_call: .
cdr3_length: 14
j_call: TRBJ1-2
clone_size: many
cdr3_nt: TGTGCCAGCAGTCGGGCAGAGTTTTTCTATGGCTACACCTTC
cdr3_aa: CASSRAEFFYGYTF

v_call: TRBV7-9
d_call: .
cdr3_length: 13
j_call: TRBJ2-3
clone_size: many
cdr3_nt: TGTGCCAGCAGCCAAGATATTCCGGGTACGCAGTATTTT
cdr3_aa: CASSQDIPGTQYF

v_call: TRBV27
d_call: .
cdr3_length: 13
j_call: TRBJ2-7
clone_size: many
cdr3_nt: TGTGCCAGCAGCTGGGCCCTGGAGTACGAGCAGTACTTC
cdr3_aa: CASSWALEYEQYF

v_call: TRBV13
d_call: TRBD2
cdr3_length: 16
j_call: TRBJ2-7
clone_size: .
cdr3_nt: TGTGCCAGCAGCCTAGCGGGGGGCCTCGGTAGTGACGAGCAGTACTTC
cdr3_aa: CASSLAGGLGSDEQYF

v_call: TRBV29-1
d_call: .
cdr3_length: 13
j_call: TRBJ2-2
clone_size: many
cdr3_nt: TGCAGCTTCGACAGGAGCGGTACCGGGGAGCTGTTTTTT
cdr3_aa: CSFDRSGTGELFF

v_call: TRBV11-3
d_call: .
cdr3_length: 16
j_call: TRBJ2-2
clone_size: many
cdr3_nt: TGTGCCAGCAGCTTAGGCCGGGGCCGGAACACCGGGGAGCTGTTTTTT
cdr3_aa: CASSLGRGRNTGELFF

v_call: TRBV7-3
d_call: .
cdr3_length: 14
j_call: TRBJ1-1
clone_size: many
cdr3_nt: TGTGCCAGCAGCTTACGGGGTTTGAACACTGAAGCTTTCTTT
cdr3_aa: CASSLRGLNTEAFF

v_call: TRBV6-5
d_call: .
cdr3_length: 14
j_call: TRBJ2-7
clone_size: .
cdr3_nt: TGTGCCAGCAGGACGCATAAGTCGGCCTACGAGCAGTACTTC
cdr3_aa: CASRTHKSAYEQYF

v_call: TRBV28
d_call: TRBD1
cdr3_length: 17
j_call: TRBJ2-7
clone_size: .
cdr3_nt: TGTGCCAGCAGGGCGCCCGACAGGGGCCACTACCCCTACGAGCAGTACTTC
cdr3_aa: CASRAPDRGHYPYEQYF

v_call: TRBV20-1
d_call: TRBD1
cdr3_length: 12
j_call: TRBJ1-1
clone_size: many
cdr3_nt: TGCAGTGCTAGATCGACAGGGACCGAAGCTTTCTTT
cdr3_aa: CSARSTGTEAFF

v_call: TRBV2
d_call: TRBD1
cdr3_length: 15
j_call: TRBJ1-2
clone_size: many
cdr3_nt: TGTGCCAGCAGTCCCGACAGGGGGCGATCCTATGGCTACACCTTC
cdr3_aa: CASSPDRGRSYGYTF

v_call: TRBV5-1
d_call: .
cdr3_length: 15
j_call: TRBJ1-1
clone_size: many
cdr3_nt: TGCGCCAGCAGCCTGGATCTGAGGTACAACACTGAAGCTTTCTTT
cdr3_aa: CASSLDLRYNTEAFF

v_call: TRBV18
d_call: .
cdr3_length: 13
j_call: TRBJ2-7
clone_size: many
cdr3_nt: TGTGCCAGCTCACCCCAACCCCAAGACGAGCAGTACTTC
cdr3_aa: CASSPQPQDEQYF

v_call: TRBV9
d_call: .
cdr3_length: 17
j_call: TRBJ2-1
clone_size: many
cdr3_nt: TGTGCCAGCAACGTAGGTCTCAGAACAGGGAGGGGGGATGAGCAGTTCTTC
cdr3_aa: CASNVGLRTGRGDEQFF